Listed here are 10 T cell receptor beta chains from one sample, sequenced in a study of beta chain features in type 1 diabetes. Study observations and caveats: Type 1 diabetes patients showed a moderate but significant shortening of TCRB CDR3s in all four CD4+ subsets.

Sequencing targeted expressed TCRB transcripts, as all isolated RNA had been reverse transcribed. The repertoire was sequenced with immunoSEQ multiplex PCR; TCRdb's copy has only in-frame clones and lacks some. The data hold a few hundred thousand clones, with around 9.9% observed a single time. For these TCRs, the target antigens are not known. Sample: naive CD4+ T cells from blood. The receptors stem from a man aged 30 to 39 with type 1 diabetes.

This CDR3 reads CASSASTGDASPLHF. The CDR3 DNA is TGTGCCAGCAGCGCCTCGACAGGGGATGCTTCACCCCTCCACTTT. This chain connects TRBV7-9 to TRBJ1-6; 8 bases are a match to TRBD1. CDR1 is SEHNR and CDR2 is FQNEAQ in the germline V gene (reference sequence). CDR3 length: 15 amino acids. The J segment lost 9 bases and the V segment lost 5 bases, leaving 9 bases of the junction unmatched.

This clone was detected only once. This sequence joins TRBV19 and TRBJ2-7; 9 nucleotides align to TRBD2. Germline-derived CDR1 and CDR2 are LNHDA and SQIVND (reference sequence). Germline trimming cut 1 base from V and 2 bases from J; bases unmatched to any gene: 3. The CDR3 is 15 residues long. The CDR3 protein is CASSIVASGAYEQYF. The CDR3 region has the DNA TGTGCCAGTAGTATAGTAGCTAGCGGGGCCTACGAGCAGTACTTC.

The V call is TRBV7-3, the J call TRBJ1-1, with 9 bases that match TRBD1. The germline CDR1 and CDR2 sequences are SGHTA and FQGTGA. The CDR3 runs to 14 residues. V lost 6 bases and J lost 0; bases outside the gene matches: 2. CDR3 amino acids: CASRGQGLNTEAFF. DNA of the CDR3: TGTGCCAGCAGGGGACAGGGATTGAACACTGAAGCTTTCTTT.

This clone was counted between two and nine times. The chain couples TRBV6-5 to TRBJ2-7; TRBD2 agrees at 10 bases. CDR1 MNHEY and CDR2 SVGAGI come from the germline V gene. The V gene end was trimmed by 5 bases and the J gene end by 3 bases; junction bases not matched to a gene: 7. The length of the CDR3 is 15 residues. CDR3 sequence (DNA): TGTGCCAGCAGTGGGACTAGCGCGGGCAACTACGAGCAGTACTTC. Translating it yields CASSGTSAGNYEQYF.

The chain recombines TRBV7-9 with TRBJ1-2; D possibly corresponds to TRBD1 (5 bases). Deletions cut 0 bases from V and 4 bases from J, with 9 bases between. CDR1 and CDR2 from the germline V gene are SEHNR and FQNEAQ (reference sequence). The CDR3 length is 14 residues. This CDR3 reads CASSLAGEGYGYTF. The CDR3, as DNA: TGTGCCAGCAGCTTAGCAGGGGAAGGCTATGGCTACACCTTC.

The chain's CDR3 is CASSTTGVRQFF. CDR3 coding DNA: TGTGCCAGCAGCACTACAGGGGTTCGGCAGTTCTTC. V is TRBV7-2 and J is TRBJ2-1; 7 bases fit TRBD1. The V gene end was trimmed by 5 bases and the J gene end by 12 bases; junction bases not matched to a gene: 7. CDR1 and CDR2 from the germline V gene are SGHTA and FQGNSA. The CDR3 covers 12 residues. The full variable domain, rest sourced from reference TRBV7-2 and TRBJ2-1, is GAGVSQSPSNKVTEKGKDVELRCDPISGHTALYWYRQSLGQGLEFLIYFQGNSAPDKSGLPSDRFSAERTGGSVSTLTIQRTQQEDSAVYLCASSTTGVRQFFGPGTRLTVL.

This clone has more than one count but fewer than ten. The chain employs TRBV10-3 and TRBJ2-1; 13 bases line up with TRBD2. The CDR3 loop spans 13 amino acids. J gave up 7 bases and V 8 bases, and 2 bases lay outside the gene matches. In germline, CDR1 is ENHRY, CDR2 SYGVKD. The CDR3 coding sequence is TGTGCCATCGGGACTAGCGGGGAAAATGAGCAGTTCTTC. Translation: CAIGTSGENEQFF.

This clone was picked up a small number of times. The genes are TRBV14 and TRBJ1-5; TRBD1 is a possible D gene (6 bases). V dropped 1 base and J dropped 4 bases, with 8 bases sitting between them. The CDR3 is made up of 14 amino acids. Germline CDR1 and CDR2: SGHDN and FVKESK. CDR3 coding DNA: TGTGCCAGCAGCCAAGGGGGGCGGAATCAGCCCCAGCATTTT. Encoded protein: CASSQGGRNQPQHF.

This clone was found a few times. The chain couples TRBV4-1 to TRBJ2-2, with a possible D match to TRBD1 (6 bases). The CDR3 has 17 residues. From germline, CDR1 is MGHRA and CDR2 YSYEKL. V lost 0 bases and J 2 bases, leaving 13 bases between the germline ends. The CDR3 loop is CASSQDHRTENTGELFF. In DNA, the CDR3 is TGCGCCAGCAGCCAAGATCACCGGACAGAAAACACCGGGGAGCTGTTTTTT.

Here the CDR3 DNA reads TGTGCCAGTAGTATGGCCAGGGGGACCGGGGAGCTGTTTTTT. It codes for CASSMARGTGELFF. The gene calls are TRBV19 and TRBJ2-2; 7 bases are shared with TRBD1. Per the germline V gene, CDR1 is LNHDA and CDR2 is SQIVND (reference sequence). Trimming at V came to 3 bases and at J to 5 bases, leaving 3 bases not matched to a gene. The CDR3 covers 14 residues.